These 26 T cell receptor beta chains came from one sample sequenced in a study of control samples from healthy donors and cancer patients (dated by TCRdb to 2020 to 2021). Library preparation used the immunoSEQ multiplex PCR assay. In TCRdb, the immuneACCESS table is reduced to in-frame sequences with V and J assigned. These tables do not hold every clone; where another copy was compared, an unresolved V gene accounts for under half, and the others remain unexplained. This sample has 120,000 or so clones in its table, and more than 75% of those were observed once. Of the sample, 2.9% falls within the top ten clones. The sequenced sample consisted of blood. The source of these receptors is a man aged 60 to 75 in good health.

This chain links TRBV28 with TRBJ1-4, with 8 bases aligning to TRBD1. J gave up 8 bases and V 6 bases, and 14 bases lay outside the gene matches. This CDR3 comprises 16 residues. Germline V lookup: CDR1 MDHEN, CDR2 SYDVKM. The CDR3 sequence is CASSSQTGVVGEKLFF. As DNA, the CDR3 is TGTGCCAGCAGCAGCCAGACAGGGGTCGTGGGGGAAAAACTGTTTTTT.

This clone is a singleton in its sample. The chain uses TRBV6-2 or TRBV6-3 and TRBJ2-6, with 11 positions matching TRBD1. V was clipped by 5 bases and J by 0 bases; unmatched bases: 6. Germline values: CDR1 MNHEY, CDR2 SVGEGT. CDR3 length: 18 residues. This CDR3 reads CASSPWTGGPSGANVLTF. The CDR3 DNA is TGTGCCAGCAGTCCCTGGACAGGGGGCCCCTCTGGGGCCAACGTCCTGACTTTC.

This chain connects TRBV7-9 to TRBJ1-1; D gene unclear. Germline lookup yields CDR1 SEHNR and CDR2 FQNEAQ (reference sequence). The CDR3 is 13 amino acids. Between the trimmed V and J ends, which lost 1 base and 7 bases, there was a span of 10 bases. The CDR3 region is CASSLGPQLEAFF. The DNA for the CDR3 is TGTGCCAGCAGCTTAGGGCCCCAACTTGAAGCTTTCTTT.

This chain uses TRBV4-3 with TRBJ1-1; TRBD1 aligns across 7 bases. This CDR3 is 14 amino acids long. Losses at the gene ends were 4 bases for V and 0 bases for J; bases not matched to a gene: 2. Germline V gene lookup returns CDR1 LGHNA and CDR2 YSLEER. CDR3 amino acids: CASSLGQLNTEAFF. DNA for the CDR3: TGCGCCAGCAGCCTGGGACAGCTGAACACTGAAGCTTTCTTT.

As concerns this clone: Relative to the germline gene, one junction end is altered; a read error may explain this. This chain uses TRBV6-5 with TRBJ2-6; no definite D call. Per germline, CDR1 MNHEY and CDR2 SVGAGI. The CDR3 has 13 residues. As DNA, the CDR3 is TGTGCCAGCAGTCCCTCTAGGGCCAACGTCCTGACTTTC. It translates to CASSPSRANVLTF.

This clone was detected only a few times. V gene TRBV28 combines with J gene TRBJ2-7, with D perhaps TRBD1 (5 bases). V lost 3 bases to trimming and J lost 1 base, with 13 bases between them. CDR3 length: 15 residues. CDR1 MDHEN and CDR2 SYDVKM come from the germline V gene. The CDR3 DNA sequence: TGTGCCAGCAGTTTGTATCAGGGCGCTTCCTACGAGCAGTACTTC. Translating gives CASSLYQGASYEQYF.

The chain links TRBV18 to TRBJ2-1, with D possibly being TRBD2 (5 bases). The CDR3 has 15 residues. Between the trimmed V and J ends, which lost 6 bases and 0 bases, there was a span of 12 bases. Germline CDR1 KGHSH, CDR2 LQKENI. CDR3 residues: CASSQSSRSYNEQFF. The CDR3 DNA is TGTGCCAGCTCCCAGTCTAGCCGCTCCTACAATGAGCAGTTCTTC.

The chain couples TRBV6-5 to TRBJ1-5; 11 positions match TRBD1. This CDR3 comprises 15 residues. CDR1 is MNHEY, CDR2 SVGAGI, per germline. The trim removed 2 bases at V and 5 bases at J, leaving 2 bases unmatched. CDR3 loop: CASSYGDRGDQPQHF. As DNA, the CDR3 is TGTGCCAGCAGTTACGGGGACAGGGGGGATCAGCCCCAGCATTTT.

The CDR3 DNA follows: TGTGCCAGCAGCTTAGGCAAGGGGATTCTAGCTAACTATGGCTACACCTTC. Its translation is CASSLGKGILANYGYTF. The rearrangement uses TRBV7-9 and TRBJ1-2; D perhaps matches TRBD1 (5 bases). This CDR3 has 17 residues. Germline V gene data show CDR1 as SEHNR and CDR2 as FQNEAQ (reference sequence). Trimming removed 1 base at V and 0 bases at J, with 15 bases between.

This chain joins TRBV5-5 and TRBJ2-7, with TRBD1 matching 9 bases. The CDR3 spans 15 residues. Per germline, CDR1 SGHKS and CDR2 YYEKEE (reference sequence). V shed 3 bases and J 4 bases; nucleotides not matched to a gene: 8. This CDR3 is CASSSSTGGFYEQYF. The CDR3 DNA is TGTGCCAGCAGCTCCTCGACAGGGGGATTTTACGAGCAGTACTTC.

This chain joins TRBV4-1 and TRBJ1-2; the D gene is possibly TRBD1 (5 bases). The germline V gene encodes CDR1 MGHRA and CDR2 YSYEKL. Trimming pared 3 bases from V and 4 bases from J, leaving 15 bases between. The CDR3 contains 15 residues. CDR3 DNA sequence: TGCGCCAGCAGCCAGGCCGGGGCATACCTCTATGGCTACACCTTC. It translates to CASSQAGAYLYGYTF.

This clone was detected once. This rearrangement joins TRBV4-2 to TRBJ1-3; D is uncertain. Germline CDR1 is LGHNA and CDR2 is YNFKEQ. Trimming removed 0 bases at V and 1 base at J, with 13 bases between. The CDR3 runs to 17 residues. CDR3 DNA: TGTGCCAGCAGCCAAGAAACGGGAAGCAGGTCTGGAAACACCATATATTTT. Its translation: CASSQETGSRSGNTIYF.

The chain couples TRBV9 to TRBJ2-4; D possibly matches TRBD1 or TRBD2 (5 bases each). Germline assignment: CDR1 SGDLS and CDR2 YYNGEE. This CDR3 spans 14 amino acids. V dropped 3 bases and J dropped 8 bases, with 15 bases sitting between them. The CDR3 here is CASSGGPIADIQYF. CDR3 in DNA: TGTGCCAGCAGCGGGGGACCGATTGCGGACATTCAGTACTTC.

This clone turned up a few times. The DNA for the CDR3 is TGTGCCAGCAGCCGCCTAGCGGGGGTCCCTTTGGAGCAGTACTTC. Translating gives CASSRLAGVPLEQYF. The genes are TRBV3-1 (or the pseudogene TRBV3-2) and TRBJ2-7; 10 bases are shared with TRBD2. Looked up from germline, CDR1 is LGHDT and CDR2 is YNNKEL (reference sequence). The J segment lost 7 bases and the V segment lost 4 bases, leaving 10 bases of the junction unmatched. The CDR3 extends over 15 amino acids.

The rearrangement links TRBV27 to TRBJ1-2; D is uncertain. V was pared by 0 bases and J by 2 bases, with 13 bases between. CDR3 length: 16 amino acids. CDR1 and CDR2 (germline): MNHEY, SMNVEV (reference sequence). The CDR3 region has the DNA TGTGCCAGCAGTTTATCCTCTCCGGGAGACAACTATGGCTACACCTTC. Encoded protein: CASSLSSPGDNYGYTF.

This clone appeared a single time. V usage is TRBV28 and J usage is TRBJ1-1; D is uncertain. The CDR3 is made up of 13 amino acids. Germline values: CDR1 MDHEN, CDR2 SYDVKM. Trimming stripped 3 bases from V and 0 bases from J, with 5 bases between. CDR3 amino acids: CASSFQLNTEAFF. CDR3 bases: TGTGCCAGCAGTTTCCAGTTGAACACTGAAGCTTTCTTT.

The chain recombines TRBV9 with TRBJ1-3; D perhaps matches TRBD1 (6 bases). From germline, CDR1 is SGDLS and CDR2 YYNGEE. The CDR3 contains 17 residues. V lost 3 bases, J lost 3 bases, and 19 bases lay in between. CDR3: CASSALGGSADGNTIYF. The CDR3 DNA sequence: TGTGCCAGCAGCGCTCTAGGGGGTTCCGCGGATGGAAACACCATATATTTT.

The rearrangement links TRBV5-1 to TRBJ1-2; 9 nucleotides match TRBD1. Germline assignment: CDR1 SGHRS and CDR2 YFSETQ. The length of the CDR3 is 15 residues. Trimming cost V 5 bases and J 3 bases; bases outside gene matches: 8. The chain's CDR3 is CASSYGTGRHYGYTF. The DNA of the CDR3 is TGCGCCAGCAGTTACGGGACAGGGCGACACTATGGCTACACCTTC.

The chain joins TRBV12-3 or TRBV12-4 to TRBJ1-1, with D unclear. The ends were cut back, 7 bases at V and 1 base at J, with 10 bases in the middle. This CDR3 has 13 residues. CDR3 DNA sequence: TGTGCCAGCACTTTTGCCGGGAACACTGAAGCTTTCTTT. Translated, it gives CASTFAGNTEAFF.

The CDR3 DNA reads TGTGCCAGCAGTGGGTCAAGTTGGGGAGAAGCTTTCTTT. Residues: CASSGSSWGEAFF. V is TRBV2 and J is TRBJ1-1; D call uncertain. Germline assignment: CDR1 SNHLY and CDR2 FYNNEI. V was cut by 4 bases and J by 8 bases, with 14 bases left in between. The CDR3 totals 13 residues.

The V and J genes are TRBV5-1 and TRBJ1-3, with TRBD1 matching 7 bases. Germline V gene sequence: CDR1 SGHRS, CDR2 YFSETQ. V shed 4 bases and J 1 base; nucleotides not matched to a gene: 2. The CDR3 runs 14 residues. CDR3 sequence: CASSLTGSGNTIYF. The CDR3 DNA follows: TGCGCCAGCAGCCTGACAGGGTCTGGAAACACCATATATTTT.

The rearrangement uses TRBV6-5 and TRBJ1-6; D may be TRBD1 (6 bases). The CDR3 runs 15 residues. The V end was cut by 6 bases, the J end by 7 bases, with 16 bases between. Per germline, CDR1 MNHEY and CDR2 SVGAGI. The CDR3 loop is CASSTGNRENSPLHF. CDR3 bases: TGTGCCAGCAGCACCGGCAACAGGGAGAATTCACCCCTCCACTTT.

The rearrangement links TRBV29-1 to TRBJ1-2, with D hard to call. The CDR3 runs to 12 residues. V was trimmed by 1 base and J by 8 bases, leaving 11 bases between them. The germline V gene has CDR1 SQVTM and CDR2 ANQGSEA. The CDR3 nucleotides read TGCAGCGTTGAAGCAACACTGGGAGGCTACACCTTC. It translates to CSVEATLGGYTF. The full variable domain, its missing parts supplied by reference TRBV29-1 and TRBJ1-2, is SAVISQKPSRDICQRGTSLTIQCQVDSQVTMMFWYRQQPGQSLTLIATANQGSEATYESGFVIDKFPISRPNLTFSTLTVSNMSPEDSSIYLCSVEATLGGYTFGSGTRLTVV.

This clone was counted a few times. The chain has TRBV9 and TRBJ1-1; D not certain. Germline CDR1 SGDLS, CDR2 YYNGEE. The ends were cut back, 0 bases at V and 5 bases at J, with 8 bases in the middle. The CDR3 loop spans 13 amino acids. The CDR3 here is CASSVVAGTEAFF. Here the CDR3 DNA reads TGTGCCAGCAGCGTAGTGGCGGGGACTGAAGCTTTCTTT.

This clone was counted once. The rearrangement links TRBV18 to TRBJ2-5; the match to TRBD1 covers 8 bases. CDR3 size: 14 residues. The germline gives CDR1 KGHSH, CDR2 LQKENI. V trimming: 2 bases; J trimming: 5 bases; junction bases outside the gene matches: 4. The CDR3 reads CASSPANRGETQYF. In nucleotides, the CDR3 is TGTGCCAGCTCACCAGCAAACAGGGGGGAGACCCAGTACTTC.

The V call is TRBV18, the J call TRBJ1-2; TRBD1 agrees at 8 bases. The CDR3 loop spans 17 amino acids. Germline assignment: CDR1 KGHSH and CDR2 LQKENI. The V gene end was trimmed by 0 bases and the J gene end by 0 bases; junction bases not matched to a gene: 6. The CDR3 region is CASSPPDRAYSNYGYTF. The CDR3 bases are TGTGCCAGCTCACCACCGGACAGGGCCTATTCTAACTATGGCTACACCTTC. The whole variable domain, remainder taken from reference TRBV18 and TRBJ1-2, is NAGVMQNPRHLVRRRGQEARLRCSPMKGHSHVYWYRQLPEEGLKFMVYLQKENIIDESGMPKERFSAEFPKEGPSILRIQQVVRGDSAAYFCASSPPDRAYSNYGYTFGSGTRLTVV.